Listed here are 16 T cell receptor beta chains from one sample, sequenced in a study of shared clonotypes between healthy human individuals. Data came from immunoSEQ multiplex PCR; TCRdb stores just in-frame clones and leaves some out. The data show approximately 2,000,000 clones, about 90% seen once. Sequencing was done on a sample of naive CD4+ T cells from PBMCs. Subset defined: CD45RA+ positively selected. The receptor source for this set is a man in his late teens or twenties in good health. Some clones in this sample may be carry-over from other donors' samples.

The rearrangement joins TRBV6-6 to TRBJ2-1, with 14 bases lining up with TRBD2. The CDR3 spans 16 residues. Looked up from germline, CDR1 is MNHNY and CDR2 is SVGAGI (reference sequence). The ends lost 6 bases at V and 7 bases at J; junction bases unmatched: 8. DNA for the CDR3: TGTGCCAGCAGGGGGACTAGCGGGAGTCTATGGAATGAGCAGTTCTTC. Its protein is CASRGTSGSLWNEQFF.

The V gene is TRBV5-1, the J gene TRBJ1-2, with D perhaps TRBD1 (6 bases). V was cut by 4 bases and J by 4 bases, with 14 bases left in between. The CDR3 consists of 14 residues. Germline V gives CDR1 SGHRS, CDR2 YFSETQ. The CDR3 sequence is CASSAKGVGYGYTF. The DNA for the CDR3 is TGCGCCAGCAGCGCCAAGGGGGTCGGCTATGGCTACACCTTC.

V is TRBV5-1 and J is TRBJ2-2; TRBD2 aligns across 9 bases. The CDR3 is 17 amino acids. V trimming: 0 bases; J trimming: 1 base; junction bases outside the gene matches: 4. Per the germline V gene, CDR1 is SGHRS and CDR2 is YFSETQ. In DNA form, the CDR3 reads TGCGCCAGCAGCTTGGGTAGCGGGAGTAGGAACACCGGGGAGCTGTTTTTT. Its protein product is CASSLGSGSRNTGELFF. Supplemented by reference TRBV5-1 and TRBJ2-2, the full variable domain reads KAGVTQTPRYLIKTRGQQVTLSCSPISGHRSVSWYQQTPGQGLQFLFEYFSETQRNKGNFPGRFSGRQFSNSRSEMNVSTLELGDSALYLCASSLGSGSRNTGELFFGEGSRLTVL.

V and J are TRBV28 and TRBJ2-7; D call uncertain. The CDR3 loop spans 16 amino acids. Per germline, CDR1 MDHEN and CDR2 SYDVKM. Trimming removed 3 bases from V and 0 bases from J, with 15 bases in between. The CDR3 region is CASSFPRRISSYEQYF. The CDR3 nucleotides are TGTGCCAGCAGTTTCCCCCGGCGTATTAGCTCCTACGAGCAGTACTTC.

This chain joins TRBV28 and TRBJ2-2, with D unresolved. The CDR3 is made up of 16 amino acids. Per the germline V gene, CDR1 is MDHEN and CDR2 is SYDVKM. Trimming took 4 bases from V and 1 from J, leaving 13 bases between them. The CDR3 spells CASSYLDGKNTGELFF. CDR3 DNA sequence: TGTGCCAGCAGTTACCTAGATGGGAAGAACACCGGGGAGCTGTTTTTT.

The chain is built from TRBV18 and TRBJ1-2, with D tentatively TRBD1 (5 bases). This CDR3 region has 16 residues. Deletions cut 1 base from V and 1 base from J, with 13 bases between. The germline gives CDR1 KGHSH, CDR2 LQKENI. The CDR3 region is CASSPRGDGSNYGYTF. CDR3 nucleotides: TGTGCCAGCTCACCACGGGGGGACGGAAGTAACTATGGCTACACCTTC.

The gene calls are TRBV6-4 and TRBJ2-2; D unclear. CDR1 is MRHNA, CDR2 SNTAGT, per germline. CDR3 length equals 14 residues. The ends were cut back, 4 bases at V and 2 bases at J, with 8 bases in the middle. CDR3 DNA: TGTGCCAGCAGTGCCGCCCCCAACACCGGGGAGCTGTTTTTT. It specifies CASSAAPNTGELFF.

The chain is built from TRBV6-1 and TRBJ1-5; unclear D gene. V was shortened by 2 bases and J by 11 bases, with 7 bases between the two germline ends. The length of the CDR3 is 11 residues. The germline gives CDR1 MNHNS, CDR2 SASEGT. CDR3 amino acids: CASSERQSQHF. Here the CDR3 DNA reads TGTGCCAGCAGTGAAAGGCAATCCCAGCATTTT.

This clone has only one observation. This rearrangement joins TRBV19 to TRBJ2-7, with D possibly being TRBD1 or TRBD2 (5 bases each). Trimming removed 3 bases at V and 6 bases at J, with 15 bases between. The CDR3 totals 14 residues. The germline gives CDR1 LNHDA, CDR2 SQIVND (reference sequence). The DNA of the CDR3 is TGTGCCAGTAGTATGTACGGGGCCGAGGGCGAGCAGTACTTC. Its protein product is CASSMYGAEGEQYF.

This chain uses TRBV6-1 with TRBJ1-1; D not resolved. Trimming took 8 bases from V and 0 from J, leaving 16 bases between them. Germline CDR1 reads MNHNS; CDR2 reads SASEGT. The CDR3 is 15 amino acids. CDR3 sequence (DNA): TGTGCCAGCGAGAGGGTATCCCCTCTGAACACTGAAGCTTTCTTT. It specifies CASERVSPLNTEAFF.

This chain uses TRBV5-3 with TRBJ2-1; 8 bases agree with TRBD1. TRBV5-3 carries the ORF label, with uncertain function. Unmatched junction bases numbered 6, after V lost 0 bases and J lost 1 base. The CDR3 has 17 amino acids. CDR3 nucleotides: TGTGCCAGAAGCTTGGTCAGGGGGCTGTTTTCCTACAATGAGCAGTTCTTC. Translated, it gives CARSLVRGLFSYNEQFF.

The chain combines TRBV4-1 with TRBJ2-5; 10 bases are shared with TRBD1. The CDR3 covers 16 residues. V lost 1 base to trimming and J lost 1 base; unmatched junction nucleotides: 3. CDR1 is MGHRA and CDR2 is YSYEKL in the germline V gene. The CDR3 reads CASSQARTGGQETQYF. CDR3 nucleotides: TGCGCCAGCAGCCAAGCCAGGACAGGGGGCCAAGAGACCCAGTACTTC.

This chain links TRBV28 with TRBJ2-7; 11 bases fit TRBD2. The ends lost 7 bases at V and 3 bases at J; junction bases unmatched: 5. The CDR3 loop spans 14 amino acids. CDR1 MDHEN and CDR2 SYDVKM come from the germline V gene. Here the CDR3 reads CASTPGLAGYEQYF. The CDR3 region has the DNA TGTGCCAGCACCCCCGGACTAGCGGGCTACGAGCAGTACTTC.

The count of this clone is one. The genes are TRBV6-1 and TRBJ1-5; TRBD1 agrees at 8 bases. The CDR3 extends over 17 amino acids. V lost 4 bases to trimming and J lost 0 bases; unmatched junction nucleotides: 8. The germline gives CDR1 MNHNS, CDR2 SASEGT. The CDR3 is CASSVSGTGDSNQPQHF. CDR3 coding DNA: TGTGCCAGCAGTGTCTCCGGGACAGGAGATAGCAATCAGCCCCAGCATTTT.

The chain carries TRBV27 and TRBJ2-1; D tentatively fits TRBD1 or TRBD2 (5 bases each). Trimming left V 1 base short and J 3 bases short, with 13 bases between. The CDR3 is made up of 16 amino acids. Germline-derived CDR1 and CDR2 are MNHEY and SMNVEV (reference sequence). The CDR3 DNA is TGTGCCAGCAGTTTATGGGGCGGAGGAGTCTACAATGAGCAGTTCTTC. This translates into CASSLWGGGVYNEQFF.

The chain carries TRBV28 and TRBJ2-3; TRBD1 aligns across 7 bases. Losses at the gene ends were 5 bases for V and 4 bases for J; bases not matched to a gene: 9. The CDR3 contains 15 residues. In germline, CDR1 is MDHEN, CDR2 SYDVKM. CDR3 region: CASSVGGSLADTQYF. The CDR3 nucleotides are TGTGCCAGCAGTGTAGGGGGCTCTCTGGCAGATACGCAGTATTTT. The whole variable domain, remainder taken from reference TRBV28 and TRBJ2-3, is DVKVTQSSRYLVKRTGEKVFLECVQDMDHENMFWYRQDPGLGLRLIYFSYDVKMKEKGDIPEGYSVSREKKERFSLILESASTNQTSMYLCASSVGGSLADTQYFGPGTRLTVL.